The 22 T cell receptor beta chains listed next were all sequenced from one sample in a study of radiation and T cells in renal cell carcinoma. The assay was immunoSEQ multiplex PCR, and TCRdb's table has in-frame clones only and misses some. In the table there are about 140,000 clones, approximately 87% of which are singletons. Time point of the sample: baseline pretreatment blood. Treatment denoted: 15 Gy SBRT to primary tumor, nephrectomy 4 weeks later. Here the sequenced sample was blood, taken from a patient whose treatment included radiotherapy and nephrectomy. The receptor set was obtained from a woman between 45 and 60 years old with renal cell carcinoma.

This clone has more than one count but fewer than ten. The J gene is TRBJ2-1, the V gene TRBV6-1; D is perhaps TRBD2 (5 bases). Germline loops: CDR1 MNHNS, CDR2 SASEGT. This CDR3 contains 12 residues. V lost 5 bases to trimming and J lost 9 bases, with 11 bases between them. CDR3 region: CASSLPEGEQFF. The CDR3 bases are TGTGCCAGCAGTCTCCCCGAGGGTGAGCAGTTCTTC.

This clone was counted a few times. The V and J genes are TRBV14 and TRBJ1-2, with 12 bases lining up with TRBD1. CDR3 size: 15 residues. Trimming at V came to 4 bases and at J to 5 bases, leaving 5 bases not matched to a gene. CDR1 and CDR2 (germline): SGHDN, FVKESK. The CDR3 DNA is TGTGCCAGCAGCCGCCCGGGACAGGGGGCGTATGGCTACACCTTC. Encoded protein: CASSRPGQGAYGYTF.

This rearrangement joins TRBV27 to TRBJ1-2, with D perhaps matching TRBD1 (5 bases). V lost 4 bases and J 5 bases, leaving 11 bases between the germline ends. Germline-derived CDR1 and CDR2 are MNHEY and SMNVEV (reference sequence). The CDR3 has 13 amino acids. The CDR3 here is CASSSSGLYGYTF. CDR3 coding DNA: TGTGCCAGCAGTTCCTCAGGGTTATATGGCTACACCTTC.

This chain connects TRBV18 to TRBJ2-5; 9 positions match TRBD1. The CDR3 covers 16 residues. The V gene end was trimmed by 0 bases and the J gene end by 7 bases; junction bases not matched to a gene: 9. In germline, CDR1 is KGHSH, CDR2 LQKENI. The CDR3 protein is CASSPPGGTGTGTQYF. In DNA form, the CDR3 reads TGTGCCAGCTCACCACCGGGCGGGACAGGGACGGGGACCCAGTACTTC. The full variable domain, in which reference TRBV18 and TRBJ2-5 provide the parts outside the CDR3, is NAGVMQNPRHLVRRRGQEARLRCSPMKGHSHVYWYRQLPEEGLKFMVYLQKENIIDESGMPKERFSAEFPKEGPSILRIQQVVRGDSAAYFCASSPPGGTGTGTQYFGPGTRLLVL.

The rearrangement links TRBV7-2 to TRBJ2-3; 7 bases line up with TRBD2. The germline V gene has CDR1 SGHTA and CDR2 FQGNSA. J lost 2 bases, V lost 5 bases, and 4 bases had no gene match. The CDR3 totals 14 residues. The CDR3 DNA is TGTGCCAGCAGCGTGAGCGGGGTCACAGATACGCAGTATTTT. This codes for CASSVSGVTDTQYF.

The gene calls are TRBV7-9 and TRBJ2-1, with 8 bases aligning to TRBD2. CDR3 size: 15 residues. Losses at the gene ends were 2 bases for V and 5 bases for J; bases not matched to a gene: 5. Germline loops: CDR1 SEHNR, CDR2 FQNEAQ (reference sequence). The CDR3 sequence is CASSLLRTSHNEQFF. In nucleotides, the CDR3 is TGTGCCAGCAGCTTACTACGGACTAGCCACAATGAGCAGTTCTTC.

The chain recombines TRBV11-2 with TRBJ1-2; D is ambiguous. CDR3 length: 12 amino acids. CDR1 SGHAT and CDR2 FQNNGV come from the germline V gene. Deletions cut 1 base from V and 5 bases from J, with 5 bases between. CDR3 sequence: CASSLVGYGYTF. CDR3 nucleotide sequence: TGTGCCAGCAGCTTAGTAGGATATGGCTACACCTTC.

The V gene is TRBV29-1, the J gene TRBJ2-2; a weak D match, TRBD1 (6 bases). With 6 bases removed from V and 4 bases from J, the gap between germline ends came to 12 bases. From germline, CDR1 is SQVTM and CDR2 ANQGSEA. The CDR3 is 13 residues long. This CDR3 is CSVLRDTTGELFF. Here the CDR3 DNA reads TGCAGCGTCCTCCGGGACACCACCGGGGAGCTGTTTTTT.

This rearrangement joins TRBV4-3 to TRBJ2-7; D is uncertain. Per the germline V gene, CDR1 is LGHNA and CDR2 is YSLEER. V lost 0 bases to trimming and J lost 0 bases, with 15 bases between them. The CDR3 is 17 residues long. The CDR3 sequence is CASSQDNIRSNSYEQYF. The CDR3 nucleotides read TGCGCCAGCAGCCAAGATAATATTCGGTCTAACTCCTACGAGCAGTACTTC.

The chain has TRBV27 and TRBJ1-2; TRBD1 matches at 9 bases. The CDR3 is 19 residues long. The V gene's germline CDR1 is MNHEY and CDR2 SMNVEV (reference sequence). With V trimmed by 3 bases and J by 0 bases, 14 bases remained unmatched. CDR3 region: CASSFWDGQGLITNYGYTF. DNA for the CDR3: TGTGCCAGCAGTTTTTGGGATGGACAGGGGTTAATAACTAACTATGGCTACACCTTC.

The genes are TRBV7-8 and TRBJ1-4, with no clear D. V lost 3 bases to trimming and J lost 6 bases, with 14 bases between them. This CDR3 is 15 amino acids long. Germline V gives CDR1 SGHVS, CDR2 FQNEAQ. The CDR3 nucleotides read TGTGCCAGCAGCTTTCAAGAGGTGCCCGATGAAAAACTGTTTTTT. This gives the protein CASSFQEVPDEKLFF.

This rearrangement joins TRBV7-2 to TRBJ1-1; possibly TRBD1 for D (5 bases). In germline, CDR1 is SGHTA, CDR2 FQGNSA. This CDR3 contains 14 residues. Between the trimmed V and J ends, which lost 5 bases and 5 bases, there was a span of 15 bases. The CDR3 sequence is CASSPWEGRTEAFF. The CDR3 DNA reads TGTGCCAGCAGCCCCTGGGAGGGGAGGACTGAAGCTTTCTTT.

The rearrangement links TRBV2 to TRBJ2-1, with D tentatively TRBD2 (5 bases). Germline V gene lookup returns CDR1 SNHLY and CDR2 FYNNEI. The CDR3 contains 14 residues. Trimming removed 7 bases at V and 0 bases at J, with 10 bases between. In nucleotides, the CDR3 is TGTGCCAGCAAGCGGTCGACCTCCTACAATGAGCAGTTCTTC. Protein product: CASKRSTSYNEQFF.

The chain uses TRBV9 and TRBJ2-3; the match to TRBD2 covers 11 bases. Germline-derived CDR1 and CDR2 are SGDLS and YYNGEE. V dropped 4 bases and J dropped 0; count of bases not matched to a gene: 7. The CDR3 spans 17 residues. DNA of the CDR3: TGTGCCAGCAGCTTACTAGCGGGAGCGCCTAGCACAGATACGCAGTATTTT. Its translation: CASSLLAGAPSTDTQYF.

The rearrangement links TRBV9 to TRBJ2-1; D is possibly TRBD1 (6 bases). Trimming took off 4 bases at V and 3 bases at J, with 14 bases between the two ends. Germline CDR1 SGDLS, CDR2 YYNGEE. The CDR3 is 15 amino acids. CDR3 in DNA: TGTGCCAGCAGCTCCAGGGGCGGTGTCTACAATGAGCAGTTCTTC. Protein product: CASSSRGGVYNEQFF.

The rearrangement uses TRBV7-2 and TRBJ2-1; TRBD2 aligns across 12 bases. CDR3 length: 15 residues. The germline V gene has CDR1 SGHTA and CDR2 FQGNSA. V lost 6 bases to trimming and J lost 2 bases; unmatched junction nucleotides: 2. The CDR3 protein is CASSTSGGPYNEQFF. DNA of the CDR3: TGTGCCAGCAGTACTAGCGGGGGGCCCTACAATGAGCAGTTCTTC. The whole variable domain, filled in from reference TRBV7-2 and TRBJ2-1, reads GAGVSQSPSNKVTEKGKDVELRCDPISGHTALYWYRQSLGQGLEFLIYFQGNSAPDKSGLPSDRFSAERTGGSVSTLTIQRTQQEDSAVYLCASSTSGGPYNEQFFGPGTRLTVL.

This chain connects TRBV7-2 to TRBJ2-7; TRBD1 matches 7 bases. Per the germline V gene, CDR1 is SGHTA and CDR2 is FQGNSA. The V segment lost 4 bases and the J segment 3 bases; nucleotides outside the gene matches: 15. The CDR3 is made up of 17 amino acids. The CDR3 DNA follows: TGTGCCAGCAGCTCCAGAGGACGACAGGGATCTAACTACGAGCAGTACTTC. It yields the protein CASSSRGRQGSNYEQYF.

The gene calls are TRBV6-1 and TRBJ2-1, with D maybe TRBD2 (6 bases). V lost 7 bases and J 5 bases, leaving 15 bases between the germline ends. The CDR3 sequence is 14 residues long. Germline CDR1 and CDR2: MNHNS and SASEGT. The CDR3 here is CASTPFGGNNEQFF. In DNA form, the CDR3 reads TGTGCCAGCACCCCCTTCGGCGGGAACAATGAGCAGTTCTTC.

This rearrangement joins TRBV11-2 to TRBJ1-2; D uncertain. Trimming shortened V by 8 bases and J by 5 bases, and 12 bases separated the two germline ends. Germline CDR1 SGHAT, CDR2 FQNNGV. The CDR3 has 12 amino acids. CDR3 in DNA: TGTGCCAGCGCGGGAGACGGGTATGGCTACACCTTC. It codes for CASAGDGYGYTF. The variable domain in full, completed from reference TRBV11-2 and TRBJ1-2, reads EAGVAQSPRYKIIEKRQSVAFWCNPISGHATLYWYQQILGQGPKLLIQFQNNGVVDDSQLPKDRFSAERLKGVDSTLKIQPAKLEDSAVYLCASAGDGYGYTFGSGTRLTVV.

The sample holds one count of this clone. This chain uses TRBV30 with TRBJ1-5; unclear D gene. Per germline, CDR1 GTSNPN and CDR2 SVGIG (reference sequence). CDR3 length: 14 residues. Trimming took off 4 bases at V and 7 bases at J, with 17 bases between the two ends. Here the CDR3 DNA reads TGTGCCTGGAACCGGGAGACAACGTCCCAGCCCCAGCATTTT. Its translation is CAWNRETTSQPQHF. Together with reference TRBV30 and TRBJ1-5, the CDR3 gives the full variable domain: SQTIHQWPATLVQPVGSPLSLECTVEGTSNPNLYWYRQAAGRGLQLLFYSVGIGQISSEVPQNLSASRPQDRQFILSSKKLLLSDSGFYLCAWNRETTSQPQHFGDGTRLSIL.

The V gene is TRBV7-2, the J gene TRBJ2-7; no reliable D call. CDR1 and CDR2 (germline): SGHTA, FQGNSA. The CDR3 consists of 13 residues. Trimming took off 2 bases at V and 3 bases at J, with 8 bases between the two ends. The DNA for the CDR3 is TGTGCCAGCAGCTTATCGAGTTTCTACGAGCAGTACTTC. Residues: CASSLSSFYEQYF.

This sequence joins TRBV4-2 and TRBJ2-7; TRBD1 matches 11 bases. Germline CDR1 is LGHNA and CDR2 is YNFKEQ. This CDR3 has 15 residues. Unmatched junction bases numbered 4, after V lost 5 bases and J lost 1 base. CDR3 loop: CASSTGQGVSYEQYF. CDR3 nucleotide sequence: TGTGCCAGCAGCACGGGACAGGGGGTTTCCTACGAGCAGTACTTC.